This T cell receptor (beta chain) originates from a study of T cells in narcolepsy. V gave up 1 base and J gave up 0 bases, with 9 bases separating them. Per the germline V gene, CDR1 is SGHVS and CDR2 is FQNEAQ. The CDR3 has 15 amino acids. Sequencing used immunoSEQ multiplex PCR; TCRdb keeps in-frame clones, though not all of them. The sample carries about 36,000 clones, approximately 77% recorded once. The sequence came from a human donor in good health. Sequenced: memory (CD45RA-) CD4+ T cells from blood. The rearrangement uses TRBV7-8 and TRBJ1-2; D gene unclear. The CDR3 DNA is TGTGCCAGCAGCTTAGATGTAGGGTCTAACTATGGCTACACCTTC. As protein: CASSLDVGSNYGYTF.